This TCR beta chain comes out of a study of shared clonotypes between healthy human individuals. Study-wide results and limits: Non-shared clonotypes had lower generation probabilities than clonotypes shared by all four sorted-subset donors. Relative to memory subsets, naive subsets generally showed larger estimated richness.

The split of CD4+ cells yielded CD45RA+ naive and CD45RA-negative memory subsets. The CDR3 runs 14 residues. CDR1 MNHEY and CDR2 SMNVEV come from the germline V gene (reference sequence). With V trimmed by 5 bases and J by 9 bases, 6 bases remained unmatched. Using immunoSEQ multiplex PCR, the repertoire was profiled, and TCRdb retains in-frame clones only, with some absent. The repertoire consists of over a million clones, with roughly 75% occurring once and the leading ten covering about 1.5%. This clone occurred a few times. The antigen is not known. The V call is TRBV27, the J call TRBJ1-4; TRBD1 agrees at 10 bases. Sequenced input: memory CD4+ T cells sorted from blood. Stated subset: CD45RA-negative fraction. This TCR was sampled from a man in his late teens or twenties in good health. The CDR3 loop reads CASSKDRGAQKLFF. The CDR3 DNA follows: TGTGCCAGCAGTAAGGACAGGGGGGCACAAAAACTGTTTTTT. The full variable domain, with the rest looked up from reference TRBV27 and TRBJ1-4, is EAQVTQNPRYLITVTGKKLTVTCSQNMNHEYMSWYRQDPGLGLRQIYYSMNVEVTDKGDVPEGYKVSRKEKRNFPLILESPSPNQTSLYFCASSKDRGAQKLFFGSGTQLSVL.